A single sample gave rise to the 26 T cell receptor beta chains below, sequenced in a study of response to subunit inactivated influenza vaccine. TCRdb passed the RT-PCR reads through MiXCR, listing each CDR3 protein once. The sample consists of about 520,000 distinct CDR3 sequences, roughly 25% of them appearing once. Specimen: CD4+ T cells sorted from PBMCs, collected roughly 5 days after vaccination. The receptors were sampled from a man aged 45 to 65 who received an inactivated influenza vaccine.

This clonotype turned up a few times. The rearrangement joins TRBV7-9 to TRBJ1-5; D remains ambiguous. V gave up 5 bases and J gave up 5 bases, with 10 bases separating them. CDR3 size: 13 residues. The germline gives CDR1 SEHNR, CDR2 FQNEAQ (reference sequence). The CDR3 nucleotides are TGTGCCAGCAGCCAAGACGGATATCAGCCCCAGCATTTT. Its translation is CASSQDGYQPQHF.

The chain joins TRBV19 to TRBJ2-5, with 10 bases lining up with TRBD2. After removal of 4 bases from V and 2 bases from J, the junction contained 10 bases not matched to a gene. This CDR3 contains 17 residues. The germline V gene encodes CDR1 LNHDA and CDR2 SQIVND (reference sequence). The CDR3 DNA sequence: TGTGCCAGTAGTAACCCAAAACTAGCGGGGAAGCAAGAGACCCAGTACTTC. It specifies CASSNPKLAGKQETQYF.

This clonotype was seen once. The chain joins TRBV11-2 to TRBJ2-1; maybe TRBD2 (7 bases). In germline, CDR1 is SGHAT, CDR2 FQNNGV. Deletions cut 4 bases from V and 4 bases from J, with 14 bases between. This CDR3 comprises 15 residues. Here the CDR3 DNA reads TGTGCCAGCAGCTCCGGGGGGACACCTTACAATGAGCAGTTCTTC. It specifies CASSSGGTPYNEQFF.

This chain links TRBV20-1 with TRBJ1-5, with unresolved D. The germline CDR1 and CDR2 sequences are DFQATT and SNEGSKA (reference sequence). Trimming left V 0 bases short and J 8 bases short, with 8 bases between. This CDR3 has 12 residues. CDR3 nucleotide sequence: TGCAGTGCTAGAGAGTGGGTGAAGCCCCAGCATTTT. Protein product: CSAREWVKPQHF.

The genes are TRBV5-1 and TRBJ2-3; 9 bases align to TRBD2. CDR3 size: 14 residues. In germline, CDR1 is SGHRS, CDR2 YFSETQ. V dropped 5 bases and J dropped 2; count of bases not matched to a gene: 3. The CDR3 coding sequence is TGCGCCAGCAGGACTAGCGGCCCCACAGATACGCAGTATTTT. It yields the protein CASRTSGPTDTQYF.

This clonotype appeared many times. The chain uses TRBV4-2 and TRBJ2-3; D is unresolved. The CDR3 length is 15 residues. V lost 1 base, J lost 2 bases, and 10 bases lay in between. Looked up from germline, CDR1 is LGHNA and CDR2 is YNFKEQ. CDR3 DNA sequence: TGTGCCAGCAGCCAAGTCACAGAATACACAGATACGCAGTATTTT. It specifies CASSQVTEYTDTQYF.

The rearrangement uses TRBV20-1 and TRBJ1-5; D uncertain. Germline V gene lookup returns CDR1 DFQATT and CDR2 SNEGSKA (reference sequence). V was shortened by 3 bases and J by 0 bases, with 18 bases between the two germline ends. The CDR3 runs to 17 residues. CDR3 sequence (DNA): TGCAGTGCTAGCCCCGCGCAGCGCCTTTATAGCAATCAGCCCCAGCATTTT. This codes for CSASPAQRLYSNQPQHF.

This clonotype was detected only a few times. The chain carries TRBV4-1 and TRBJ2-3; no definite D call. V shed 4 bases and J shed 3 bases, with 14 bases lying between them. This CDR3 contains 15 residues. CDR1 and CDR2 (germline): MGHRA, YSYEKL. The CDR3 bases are TGCGCCAGCAGCCCCTTGGGTAGCCAAACAGATACGCAGTATTTT. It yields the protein CASSPLGSQTDTQYF.

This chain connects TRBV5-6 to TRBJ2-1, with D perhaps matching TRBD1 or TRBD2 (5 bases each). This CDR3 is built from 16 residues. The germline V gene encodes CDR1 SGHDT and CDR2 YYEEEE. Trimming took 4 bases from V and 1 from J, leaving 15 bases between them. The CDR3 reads CASSGRVRGSYNEQFF. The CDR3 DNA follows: TGTGCCAGCAGCGGTAGGGTGAGGGGTTCCTACAATGAGCAGTTCTTC.

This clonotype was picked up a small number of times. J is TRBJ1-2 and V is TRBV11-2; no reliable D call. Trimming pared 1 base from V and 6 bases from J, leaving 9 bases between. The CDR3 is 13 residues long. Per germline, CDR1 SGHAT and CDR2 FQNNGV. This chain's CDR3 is CASSLGFKNGYTF. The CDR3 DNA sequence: TGTGCCAGCAGCTTAGGGTTTAAGAATGGCTACACCTTC.

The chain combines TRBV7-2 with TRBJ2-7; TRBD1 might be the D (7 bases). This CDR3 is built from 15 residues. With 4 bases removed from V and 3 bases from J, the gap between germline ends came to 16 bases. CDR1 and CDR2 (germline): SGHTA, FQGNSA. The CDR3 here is CASSSGGTAYYEQYF. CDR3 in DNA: TGTGCCAGCAGCTCAGGCGGGACAGCTTACTACGAGCAGTACTTC.

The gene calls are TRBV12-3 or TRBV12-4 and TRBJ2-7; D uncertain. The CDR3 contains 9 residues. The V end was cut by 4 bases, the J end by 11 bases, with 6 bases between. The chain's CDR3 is CASSSLEYF. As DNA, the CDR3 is TGTGCCAGCAGTTCTCTCGAGTACTTC.

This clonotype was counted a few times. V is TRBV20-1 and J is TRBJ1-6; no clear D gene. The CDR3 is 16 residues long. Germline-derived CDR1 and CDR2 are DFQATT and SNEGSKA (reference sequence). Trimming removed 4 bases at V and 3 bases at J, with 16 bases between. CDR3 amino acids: CSAKPGFDFYNSPLHF. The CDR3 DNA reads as TGCAGTGCTAAACCGGGATTCGATTTCTATAATTCACCCCTCCACTTT.

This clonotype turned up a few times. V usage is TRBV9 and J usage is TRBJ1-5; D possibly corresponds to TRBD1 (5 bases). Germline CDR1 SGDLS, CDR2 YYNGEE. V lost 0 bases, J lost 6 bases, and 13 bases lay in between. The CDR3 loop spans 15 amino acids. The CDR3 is CASSVGSGDSQPQHF. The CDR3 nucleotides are TGTGCCAGCAGCGTAGGTTCGGGGGATAGTCAGCCCCAGCATTTT.

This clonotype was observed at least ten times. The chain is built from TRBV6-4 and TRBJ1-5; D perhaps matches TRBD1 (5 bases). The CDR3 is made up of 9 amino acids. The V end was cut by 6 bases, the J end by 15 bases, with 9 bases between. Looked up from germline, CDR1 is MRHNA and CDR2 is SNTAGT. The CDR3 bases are TGTGCCAGCAGCGGGGGAAGGCATTTT. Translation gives CASSGGRHF.

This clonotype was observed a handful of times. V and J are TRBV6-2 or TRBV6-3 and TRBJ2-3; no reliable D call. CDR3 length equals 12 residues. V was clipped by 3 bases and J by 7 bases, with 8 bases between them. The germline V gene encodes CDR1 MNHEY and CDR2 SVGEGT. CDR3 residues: CASSYIPNTQYF. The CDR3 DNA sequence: TGTGCCAGCAGTTATATCCCGAATACGCAGTATTTT.

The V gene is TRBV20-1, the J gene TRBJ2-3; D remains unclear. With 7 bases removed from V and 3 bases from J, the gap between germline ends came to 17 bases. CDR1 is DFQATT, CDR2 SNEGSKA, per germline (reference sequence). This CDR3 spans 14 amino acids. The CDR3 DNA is TGCAGTGTAAATCCGATGGAAGGTACAGATACGCAGTATTTT. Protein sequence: CSVNPMEGTDTQYF.

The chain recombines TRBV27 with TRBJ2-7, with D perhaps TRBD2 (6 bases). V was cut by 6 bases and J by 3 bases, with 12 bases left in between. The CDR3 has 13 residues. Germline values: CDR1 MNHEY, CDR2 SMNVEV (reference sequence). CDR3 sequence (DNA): TGTGCCAGCAGCTCGGGACTGAGCTACGAGCAGTACTTC. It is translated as CASSSGLSYEQYF.

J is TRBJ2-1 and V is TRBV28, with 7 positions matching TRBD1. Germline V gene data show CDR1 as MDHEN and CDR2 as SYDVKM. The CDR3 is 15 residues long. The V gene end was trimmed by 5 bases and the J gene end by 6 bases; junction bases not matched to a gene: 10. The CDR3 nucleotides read TGTGCCAGCAGTCCCGGGACAGAGTACCGCAATGAGCAGTTCTTC. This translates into CASSPGTEYRNEQFF.

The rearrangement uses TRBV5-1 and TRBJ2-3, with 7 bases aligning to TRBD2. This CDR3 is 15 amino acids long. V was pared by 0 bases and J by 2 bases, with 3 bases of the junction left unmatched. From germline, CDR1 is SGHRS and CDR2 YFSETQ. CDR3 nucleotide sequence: TGCGCCAGCAGCTTGGAAACTAGCGTCACAGATACGCAGTATTTT. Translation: CASSLETSVTDTQYF.

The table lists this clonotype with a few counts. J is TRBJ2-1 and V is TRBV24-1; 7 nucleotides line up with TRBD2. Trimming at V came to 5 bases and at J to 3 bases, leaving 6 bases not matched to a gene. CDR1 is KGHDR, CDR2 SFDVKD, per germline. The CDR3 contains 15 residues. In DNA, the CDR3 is TGTGCCACCAGTGCGGGGGGATCTGTCTACAATGAGCAGTTCTTC. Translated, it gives CATSAGGSVYNEQFF.

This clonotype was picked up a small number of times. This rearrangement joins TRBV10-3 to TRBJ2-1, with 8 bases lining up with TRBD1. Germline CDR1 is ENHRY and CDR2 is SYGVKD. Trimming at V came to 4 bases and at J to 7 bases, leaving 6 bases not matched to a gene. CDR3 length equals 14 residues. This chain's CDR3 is CAISGQTGENEQFF. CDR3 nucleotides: TGTGCCATCAGTGGGCAGACAGGGGAAAATGAGCAGTTCTTC.

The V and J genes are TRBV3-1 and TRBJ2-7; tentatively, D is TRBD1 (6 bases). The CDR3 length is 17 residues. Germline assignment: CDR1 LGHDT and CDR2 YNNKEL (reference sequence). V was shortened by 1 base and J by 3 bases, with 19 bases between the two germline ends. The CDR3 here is CASSQGLRFQGYYEQYF. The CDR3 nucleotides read TGTGCCAGCAGCCAAGGGCTCCGTTTTCAGGGGTACTACGAGCAGTACTTC.

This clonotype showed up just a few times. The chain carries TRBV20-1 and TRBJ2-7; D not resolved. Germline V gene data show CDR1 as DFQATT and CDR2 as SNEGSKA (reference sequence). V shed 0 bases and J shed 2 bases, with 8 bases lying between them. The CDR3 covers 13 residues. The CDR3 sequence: CSARDRVTYEQYF. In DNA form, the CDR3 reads TGCAGTGCTAGAGATCGGGTAACCTACGAGCAGTACTTC.

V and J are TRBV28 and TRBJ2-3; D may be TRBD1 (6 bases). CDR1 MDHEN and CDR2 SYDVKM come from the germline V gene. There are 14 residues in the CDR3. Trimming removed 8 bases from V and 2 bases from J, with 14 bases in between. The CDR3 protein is CASGEQGHTDTQYF. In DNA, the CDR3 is TGTGCCAGCGGAGAGCAGGGGCACACAGATACGCAGTATTTT.

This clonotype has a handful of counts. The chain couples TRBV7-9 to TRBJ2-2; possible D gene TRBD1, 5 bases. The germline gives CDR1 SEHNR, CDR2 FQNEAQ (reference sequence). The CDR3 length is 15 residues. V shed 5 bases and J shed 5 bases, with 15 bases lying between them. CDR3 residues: CASSPRQGTTGELFF. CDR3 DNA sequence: TGTGCCAGCAGCCCACGGCAGGGTACGACCGGGGAGCTGTTTTTT.